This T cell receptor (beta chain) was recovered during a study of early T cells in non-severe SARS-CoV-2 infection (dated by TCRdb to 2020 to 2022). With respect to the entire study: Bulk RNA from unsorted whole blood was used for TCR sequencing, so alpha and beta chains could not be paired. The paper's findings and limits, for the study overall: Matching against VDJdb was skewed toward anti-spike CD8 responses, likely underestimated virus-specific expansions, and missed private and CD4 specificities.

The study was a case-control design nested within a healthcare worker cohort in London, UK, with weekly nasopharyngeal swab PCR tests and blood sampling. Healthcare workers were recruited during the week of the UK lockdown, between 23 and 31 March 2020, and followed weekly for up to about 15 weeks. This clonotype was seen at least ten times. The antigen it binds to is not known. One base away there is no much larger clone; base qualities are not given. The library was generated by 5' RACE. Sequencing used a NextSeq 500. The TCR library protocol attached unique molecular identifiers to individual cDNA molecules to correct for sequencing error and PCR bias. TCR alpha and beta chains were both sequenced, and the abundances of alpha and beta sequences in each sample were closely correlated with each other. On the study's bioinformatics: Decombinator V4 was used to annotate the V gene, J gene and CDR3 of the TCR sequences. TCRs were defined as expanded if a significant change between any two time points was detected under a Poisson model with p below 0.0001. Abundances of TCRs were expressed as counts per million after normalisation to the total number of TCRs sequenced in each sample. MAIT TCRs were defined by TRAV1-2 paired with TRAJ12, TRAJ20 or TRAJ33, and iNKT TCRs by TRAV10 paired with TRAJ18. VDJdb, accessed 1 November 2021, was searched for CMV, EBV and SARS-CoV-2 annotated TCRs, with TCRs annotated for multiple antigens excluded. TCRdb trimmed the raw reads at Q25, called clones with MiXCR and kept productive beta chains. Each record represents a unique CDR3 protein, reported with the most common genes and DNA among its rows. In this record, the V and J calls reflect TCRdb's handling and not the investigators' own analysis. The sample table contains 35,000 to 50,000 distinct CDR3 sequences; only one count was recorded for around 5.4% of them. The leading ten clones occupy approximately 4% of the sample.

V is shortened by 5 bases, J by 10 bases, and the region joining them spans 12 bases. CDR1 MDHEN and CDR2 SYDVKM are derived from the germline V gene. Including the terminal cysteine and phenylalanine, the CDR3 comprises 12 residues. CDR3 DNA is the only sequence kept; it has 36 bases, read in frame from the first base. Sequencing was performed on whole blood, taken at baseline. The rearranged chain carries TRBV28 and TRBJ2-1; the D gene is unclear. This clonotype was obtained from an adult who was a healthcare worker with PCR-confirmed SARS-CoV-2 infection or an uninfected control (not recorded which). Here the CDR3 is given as CASSVLRKEQFF. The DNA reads TGTGCCAGCAGTGTCCTGAGGAAGGAGCAGTTCTTC.